A single T cell receptor beta chain is shown here with its context. Its target antigen remains unknown. No base quality information exists; no much larger clone differs at one position. At diagnosis, tumor, uninvolved tumor-adjacent lung and peripheral blood were collected and then preserved as a mix of FFPE and fresh-frozen material. For TCR repertoire profiling, the blood samples were analyzed as peripheral blood mononuclear cells. This sample is drawn from a study of T cells in localized non-small cell lung cancer (dated by TCRdb to the early 2020s). Background for the entire study: The study analyzed T cell repertoires of hundreds of early-stage NSCLC patients, comparing tumors and uninvolved tumor-adjacent lungs. The cohort consisted of around 250 treatment-naive NSCLC patients whose localized lung tumors had been resected. The mean age of the NSCLC patients was 60 to 85 years, with 120 to 150 men and about a hundred women.

The immunoSEQ Assay was used to sequence TCR beta CDR3 regions from DNA. Per the source publication's procedure: T cell density was computed as TCR beta template counts normalized to usable DNA estimated by amplifying housekeeping genes. The preseqR package was used to estimate richness by extrapolating to 400,000 templates for PBMC samples and to 120,000 templates for tissue samples. Clonality was defined as one minus Pielou's evenness. Differential abundance testing on productive amino-acid clonotypes, with a minimum total count of 5 and an alpha of 0.1, was used to identify tissue-enriched TCRs. Repertoire overlap between compartments was quantified with the Jaccard Index and Morisita Overlap Index. TCR beta CDR3s were clustered by GLIPH together with public tetramer-defined viral CDR3s, and at least three viral sequences plus V-gene enrichment were required for viral motifs. The immuneACCESS repertoire file appears here via TCRdb, limited to in-frame rearrangements. These files lack a portion of the clones; in checked studies, under half of the deficit traces to unresolved V genes, and the cause of the others is not known. For V, J and clone size, that table is used; D and trimming come from the DNA. This sample holds some 31,000 clones; approximately 80% were observed only once. Together, the top ten hold roughly a third of the sample.

Reading from cysteine to phenylalanine, the CDR3 counts 15 amino acids. This entry keeps only the CDR3 DNA: 45 bases, framed from base 1. The trim is 0 bases for V and 7 bases for J, with a gap of 10 bases between the germline ends. CDR1 and CDR2, per the germline V gene, are MGHRA and YSYEKL. Paper-wide results and their limitations: The highest T cell clonality was observed in uninvolved tumor-adjacent lung, where clonality exceeded that of tumor, suggesting that antigenic responses were more focused in uninvolved tumor-adjacent lung. Higher blood T cell density associated with longer overall survival, while higher adjacent-lung clonality associated with shorter survival. Multi-region tumor sequencing was not performed, so intratumor heterogeneity could not be excluded. Because the study design was exploratory, TCR variables were selected using unadjusted p-values without false-discovery rate correction. Of the top 100 tumor clones, a median of roughly 60 were detected in paired uninvolved adjacent lung; roughly 29 were also among that lung's top 100.

The chain is encoded by TRBV4-1 joined to TRBJ1-6; the D gene cannot be resolved reliably. This sample comprised peripheral blood, obtained before any cancer treatment. This sequence originates from a male donor older than 55 with stage II squamous cell lung carcinoma. Read as DNA, the sequence is TGCGCCAGCAGCCAAGATCTCAGGCCAAATTCACCCCTCCACTTT. Its translation is CASSQDLRPNSPLHF.